This TCR beta chain was captured in a study of control samples from healthy donors and cancer patients. Using immunoSEQ multiplex PCR, the repertoire was profiled, and TCRdb retains in-frame clones only, with some absent. The table shows over 75,000 clones, with roughly 78% occurring only once. Germline-derived CDR1 and CDR2 are SGDLS and YYNGEE. The CDR3 is made up of 14 amino acids. J lost 2 bases, V lost 4 bases, and 5 bases had no gene match. The gene calls are TRBV9 and TRBJ1-2; the match to TRBD1 covers 7 bases. This TCR came from a man in his sixties in good health. Specimen: blood. The CDR3 region has the DNA TGTGCCAGCAGCACGGGACAGACAAACTATGGCTACACCTTC. This gives the protein CASSTGQTNYGYTF.